The clone carrying this TCR beta chain has only one observation. What it binds is unknown. Breast cancer patients provided tissue from their axillary draining lymph nodes. Using its own MiXCR run on the multiplex PCR reads, TCRdb lists one record per CDR3 protein. The sample shows some 140,000 distinct CDR3 sequences, about 20% of them seen only once. The data were taken from a study of breast tumors, draining lymph nodes, adjacent tissues. Study-level findings and limits: That most tumor T cells come from lymph nodes remained unproven.

The specimen was axillary lymph node tissue. The TCR was taken from a female donor with breast cancer. Some clones in this sample may be carry-over from other donors' samples.

This CDR3 reads CASSQDWVSPLHF. In DNA form, the CDR3 reads TGTGCCAGCAGCCAAGATTGGGTTTCACCCCTCCACTTT. The V call is TRBV14, the J call TRBJ1-6; D remains unclear. Per the germline V gene, CDR1 is SGHDN and CDR2 is FVKESK. The CDR3 loop spans 13 amino acids. V lost 0 bases to trimming and J lost 9 bases, with 6 bases between them.